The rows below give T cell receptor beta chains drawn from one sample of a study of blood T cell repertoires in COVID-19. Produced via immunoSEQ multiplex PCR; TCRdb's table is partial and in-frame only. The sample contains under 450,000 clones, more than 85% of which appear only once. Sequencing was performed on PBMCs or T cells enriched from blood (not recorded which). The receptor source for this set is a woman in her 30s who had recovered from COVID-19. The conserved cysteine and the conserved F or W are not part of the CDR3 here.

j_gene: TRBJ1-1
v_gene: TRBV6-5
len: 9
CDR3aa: ASSYGGRAF

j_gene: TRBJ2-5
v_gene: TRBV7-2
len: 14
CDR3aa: ASSKTRGGVQETQY

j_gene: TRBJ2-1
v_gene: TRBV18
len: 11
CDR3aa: ASSGSGSGEQF

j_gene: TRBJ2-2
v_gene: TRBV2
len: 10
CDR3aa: ASRVMGGELF

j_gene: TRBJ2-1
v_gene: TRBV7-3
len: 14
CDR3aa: ASSPTGGGVFDEQF

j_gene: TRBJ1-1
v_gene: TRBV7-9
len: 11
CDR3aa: ATAGARDTEAF

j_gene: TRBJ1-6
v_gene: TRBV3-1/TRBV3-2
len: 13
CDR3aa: ASSPVEDRRSPLH

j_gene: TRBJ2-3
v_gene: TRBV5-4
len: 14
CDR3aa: ASSLQSGRPTDTQY

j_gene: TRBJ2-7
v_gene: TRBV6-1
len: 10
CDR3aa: ASSEAGTSYY

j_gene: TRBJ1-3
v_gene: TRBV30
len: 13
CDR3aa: AWSPGTLPGNTIY

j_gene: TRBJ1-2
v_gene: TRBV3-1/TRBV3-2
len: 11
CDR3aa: ASSQDRGFGYT

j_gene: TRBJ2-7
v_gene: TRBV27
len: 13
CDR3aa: ASSLSTGGPYEQY

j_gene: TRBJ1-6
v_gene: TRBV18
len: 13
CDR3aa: ASSPLSSYNSPLH

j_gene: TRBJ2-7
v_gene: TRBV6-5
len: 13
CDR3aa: ASSPRQGWPYEQY

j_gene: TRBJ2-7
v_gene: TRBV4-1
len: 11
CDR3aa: ASSPSEFYEQY

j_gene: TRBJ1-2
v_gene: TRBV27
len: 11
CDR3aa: ASSLGGGRGYT

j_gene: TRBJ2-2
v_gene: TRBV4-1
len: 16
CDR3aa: ASSQDGRQGLRTGELF

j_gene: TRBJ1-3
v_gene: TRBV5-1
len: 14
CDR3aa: ASSSGQGLPGNTIY

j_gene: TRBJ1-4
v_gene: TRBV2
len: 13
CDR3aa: ASSEPRATNEKLF

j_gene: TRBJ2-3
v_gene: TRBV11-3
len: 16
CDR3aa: ASSPGLAGGQSTDTQY

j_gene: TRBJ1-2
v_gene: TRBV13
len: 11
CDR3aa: ASTQLANYGYT

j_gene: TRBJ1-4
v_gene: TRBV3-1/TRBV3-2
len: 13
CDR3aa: ASSQYRSLVEKLF

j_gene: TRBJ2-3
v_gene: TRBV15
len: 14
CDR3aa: ATSRVGDNLPDTQY

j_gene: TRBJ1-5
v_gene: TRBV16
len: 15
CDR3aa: ASSQSGARGRLQPQH

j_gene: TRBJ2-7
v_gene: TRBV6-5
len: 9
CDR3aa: ASSYEGGQY

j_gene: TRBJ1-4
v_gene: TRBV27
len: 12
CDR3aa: ASSEDRASEKLF

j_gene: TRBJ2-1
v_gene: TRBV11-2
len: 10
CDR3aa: ASSLVNNEQF

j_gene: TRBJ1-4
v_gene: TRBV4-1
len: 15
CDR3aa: ASSQGIVIGTNEKLF

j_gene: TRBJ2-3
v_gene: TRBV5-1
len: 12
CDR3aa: ASSTGQGNVLQY

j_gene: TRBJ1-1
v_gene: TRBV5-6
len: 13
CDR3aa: ASSAATGVNTEAF

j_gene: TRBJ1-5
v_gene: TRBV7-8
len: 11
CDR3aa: ASSLGRVQPQH

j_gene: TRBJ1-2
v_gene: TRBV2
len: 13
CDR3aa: ASHDPGQNNYGYT

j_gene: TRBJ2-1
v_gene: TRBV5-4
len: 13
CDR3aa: ASSLGLAGGNEQF

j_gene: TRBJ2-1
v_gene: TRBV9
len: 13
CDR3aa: ASSGTSGGAGEQF

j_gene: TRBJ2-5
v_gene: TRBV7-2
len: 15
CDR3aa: ASSLAYSGGLQETQY

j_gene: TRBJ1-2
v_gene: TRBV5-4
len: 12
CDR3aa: ASSLGDRGQGYT

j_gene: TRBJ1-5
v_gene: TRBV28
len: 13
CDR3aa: ASSLGQGVGQPQH

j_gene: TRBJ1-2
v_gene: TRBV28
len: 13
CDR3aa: ASSPGQGSGYGYT

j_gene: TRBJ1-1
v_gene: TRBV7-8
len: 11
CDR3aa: ASSLSGSTEAF

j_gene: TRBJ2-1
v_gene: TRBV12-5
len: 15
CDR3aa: ASGLTVAGVSYNEQF

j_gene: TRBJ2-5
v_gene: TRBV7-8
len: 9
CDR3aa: ASSPVGAQY

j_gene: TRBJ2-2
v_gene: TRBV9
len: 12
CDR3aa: ASSVVANTGELF

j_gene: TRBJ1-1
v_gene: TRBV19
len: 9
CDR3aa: ASTSGRRAF

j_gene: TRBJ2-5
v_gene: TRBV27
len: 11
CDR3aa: ASSLRGSETQY

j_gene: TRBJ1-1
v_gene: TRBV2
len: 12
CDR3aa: ASSEGVRNTEAF

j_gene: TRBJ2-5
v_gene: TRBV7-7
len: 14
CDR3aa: ASSRTSGDPQETQY

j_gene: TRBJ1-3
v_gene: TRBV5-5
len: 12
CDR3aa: ASSLQADRNTIY

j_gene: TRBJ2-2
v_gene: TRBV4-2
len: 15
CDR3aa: ASSPNLKRGNTGELF

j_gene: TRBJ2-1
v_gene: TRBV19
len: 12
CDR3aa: ASRYTSGYNEQF

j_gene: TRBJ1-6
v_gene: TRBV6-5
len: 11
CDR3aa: ASRQGADSPLH

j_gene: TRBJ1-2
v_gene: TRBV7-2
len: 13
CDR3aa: ASSPPGTEFYGYT

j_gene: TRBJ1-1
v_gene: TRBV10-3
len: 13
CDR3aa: AISETTAFNTEAF

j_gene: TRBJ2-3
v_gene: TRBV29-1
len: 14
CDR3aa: SVEDLGTGSTDTQY

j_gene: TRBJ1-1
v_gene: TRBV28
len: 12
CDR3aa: ASSFPSRNTEAF